This T cell receptor (beta chain) was obtained from a study of shared clonotypes between healthy human individuals. Study summary: With ages of 18 to 49, the donors were a couple of women and a few men.

Healthy adults negative for HIV, lacking recent acute infections or vaccinations, served as donors. In unsorted samples, genomic DNA was obtained using roughly 90 million PBMCs. The table came from immunoSEQ multiplex PCR; TCRdb's copy has only in-frame clones and leaves some out. Found here are some 470,000 clones, around 80% of them singletons; the top ten hold 10% to 15%. Sample: PBMCs. The TCR comes from a woman aged 35 to 49 in good health. Some clones in this sample may be carry-over from other donors' samples.

The CDR3 loop reads CAISGTDGAYEQYF. The CDR3 DNA is TGTGCCATCAGCGGGACAGACGGAGCCTACGAGCAGTACTTC. The chain combines TRBV10-3 with TRBJ2-7; 7 bases map to TRBD1. From germline, CDR1 is ENHRY and CDR2 SYGVKD. The V gene end was trimmed by 6 bases and the J gene end by 2 bases; junction bases not matched to a gene: 7. CDR3 length equals 14 residues.